This TCR beta chain originates from a study of blood T cell repertoires in COVID-19. At the level of the study: The study drew acute and convalescent COVID-19 samples from the United States, Italy and Spain. T cells, B-cell-depleted T cells, or PBMCs supplied cDNA or gDNA.

Original handling: For nucleated cells, counts were estimated from reference gene primer amplification. The assay was immunoSEQ multiplex PCR, and TCRdb's table has in-frame clones only and misses some. The V and J calls and the clone size are those of that table, but D and trimming were determined from the DNA. The top ten hold roughly 25% of the sample, which has roughly 170,000 clones, 75% to 80% seen once. The germline gives CDR1 SQVTM, CDR2 ANQGSEA. The CDR3 is 11 residues long. V was trimmed by 6 bases and J by 4 bases, leaving 9 bases between them. In its sample, this clone was seen a few times.

Sequencing was performed on peripheral blood. The clonotype was recovered from a woman in her 70s with acute or convalescent COVID-19. This chain uses TRBV29-1 with TRBJ1-2, with D uncertain. CDR3 nucleotides: TGCAGCGTCGGAGGCTTCTATGGCTACACCTTC. Its translation: CSVGGFYGYTF.